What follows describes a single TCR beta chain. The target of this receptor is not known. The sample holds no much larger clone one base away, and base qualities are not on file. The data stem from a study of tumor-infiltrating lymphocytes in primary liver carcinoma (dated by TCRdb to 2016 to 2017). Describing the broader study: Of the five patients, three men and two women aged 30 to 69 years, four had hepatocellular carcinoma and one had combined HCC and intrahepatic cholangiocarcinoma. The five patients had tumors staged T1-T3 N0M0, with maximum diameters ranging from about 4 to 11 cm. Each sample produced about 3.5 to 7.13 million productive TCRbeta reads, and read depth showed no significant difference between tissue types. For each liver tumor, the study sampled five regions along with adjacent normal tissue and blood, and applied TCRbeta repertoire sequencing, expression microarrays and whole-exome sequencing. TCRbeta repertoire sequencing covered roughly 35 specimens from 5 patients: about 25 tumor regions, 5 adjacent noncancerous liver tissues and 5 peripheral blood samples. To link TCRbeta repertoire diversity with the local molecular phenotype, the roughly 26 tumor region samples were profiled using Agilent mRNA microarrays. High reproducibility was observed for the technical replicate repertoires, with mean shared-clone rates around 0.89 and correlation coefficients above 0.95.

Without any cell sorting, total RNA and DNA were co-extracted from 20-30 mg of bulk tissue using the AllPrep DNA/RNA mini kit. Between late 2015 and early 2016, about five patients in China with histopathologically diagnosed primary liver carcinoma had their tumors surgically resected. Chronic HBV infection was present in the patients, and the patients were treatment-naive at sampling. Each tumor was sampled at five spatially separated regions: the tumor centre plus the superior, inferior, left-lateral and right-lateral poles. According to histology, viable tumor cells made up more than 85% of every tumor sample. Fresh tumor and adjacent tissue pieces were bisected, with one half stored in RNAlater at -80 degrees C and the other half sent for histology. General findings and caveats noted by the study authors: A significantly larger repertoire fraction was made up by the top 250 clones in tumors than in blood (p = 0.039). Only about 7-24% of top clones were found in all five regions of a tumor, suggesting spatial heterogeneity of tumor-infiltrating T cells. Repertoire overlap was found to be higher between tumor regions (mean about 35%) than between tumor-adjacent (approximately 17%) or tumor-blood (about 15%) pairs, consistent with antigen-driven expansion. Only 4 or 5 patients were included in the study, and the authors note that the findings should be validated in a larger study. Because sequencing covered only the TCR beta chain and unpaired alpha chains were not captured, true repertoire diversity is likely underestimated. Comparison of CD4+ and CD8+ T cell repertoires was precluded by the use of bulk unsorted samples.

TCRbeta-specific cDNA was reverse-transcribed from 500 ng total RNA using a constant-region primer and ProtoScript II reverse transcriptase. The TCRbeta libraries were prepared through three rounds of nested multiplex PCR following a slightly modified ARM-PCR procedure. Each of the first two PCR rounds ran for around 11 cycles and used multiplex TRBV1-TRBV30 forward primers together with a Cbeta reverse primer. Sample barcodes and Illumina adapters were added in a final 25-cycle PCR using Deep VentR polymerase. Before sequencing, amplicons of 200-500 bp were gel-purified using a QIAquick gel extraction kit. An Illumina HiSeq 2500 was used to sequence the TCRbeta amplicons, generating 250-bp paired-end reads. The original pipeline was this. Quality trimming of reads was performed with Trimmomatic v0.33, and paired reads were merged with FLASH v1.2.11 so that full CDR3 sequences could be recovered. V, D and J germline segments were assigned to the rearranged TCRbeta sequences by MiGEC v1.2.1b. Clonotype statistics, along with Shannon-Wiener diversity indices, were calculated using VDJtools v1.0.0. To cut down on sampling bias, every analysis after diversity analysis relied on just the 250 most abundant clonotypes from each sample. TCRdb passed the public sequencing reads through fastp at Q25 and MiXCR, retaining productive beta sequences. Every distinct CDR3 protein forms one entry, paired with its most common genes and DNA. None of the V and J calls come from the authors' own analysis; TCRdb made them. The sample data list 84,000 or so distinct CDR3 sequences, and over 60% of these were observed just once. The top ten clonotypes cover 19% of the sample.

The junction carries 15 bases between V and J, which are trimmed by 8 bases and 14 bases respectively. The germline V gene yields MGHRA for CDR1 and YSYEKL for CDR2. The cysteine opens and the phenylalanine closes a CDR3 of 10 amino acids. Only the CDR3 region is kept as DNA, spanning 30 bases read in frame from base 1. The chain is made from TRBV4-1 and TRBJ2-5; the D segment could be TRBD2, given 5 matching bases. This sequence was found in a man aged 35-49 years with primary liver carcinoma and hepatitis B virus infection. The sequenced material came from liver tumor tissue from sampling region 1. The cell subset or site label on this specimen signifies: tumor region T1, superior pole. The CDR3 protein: CASAGGPIYF. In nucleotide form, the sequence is TGCGCCAGCGCCGGAGGACCCATCTACTTC.